The source of this TCR beta chain is a study of cytomegalovirus exposure and HLA in healthy donors. On the study more broadly: From donors who were HLA-typed, an early data release held 70 million to 90 million unique TCRs. The study's findings and limits: Association with HLA alleles at 0.05 false discovery rate was found for roughly 17,000 TCR beta sequences in a later analysis. Clonal expansion, a later analysis showed, was greater in HLA-associated TCR beta chains than in equally common others. TCR beta V- and J-gene trimming, according to a later analysis, was linked to a missense DCLRE1C variant.

Researchers ran the PCR with 60 Vbeta and 13 Jbeta primers. Profiling relied on immunoSEQ multiplex PCR, and the TCRdb table lists in-frame clones only, not all of them. The table has roughly 120,000 clones, 9.5% seen once. Germline V gene lookup returns CDR1 SGHRS and CDR2 YFSETQ. The length of the CDR3 is 18 residues. V was clipped by 4 bases and J by 1 base; unmatched bases: 9. This clone came up a few times. Its antigen is unknown. The gene calls are TRBV5-1 and TRBJ2-3; 13 bases are shared with TRBD2. The sequenced sample consisted of PBMCs. This sequence originates from a man aged 25 to 40 in good health and CMV-seronegative. This CDR3 is CASSPRLAGGLGTDTQYF. CDR3 nucleotide sequence: TGCGCCAGCAGCCCCAGACTAGCGGGAGGCCTGGGCACAGATACGCAGTATTTT.